The rows below give T cell receptor beta chains drawn from one sample of a study of blood T cell repertoires in COVID-19. TCRdb keeps only in-frame clones here, not all; method: immunoSEQ multiplex PCR. The data show more than 100,000 clones, with almost 90% seen just once and roughly 0.94% held by the top ten. The sequencing input was peripheral blood. The source is a woman between 50 and 59 years old with active or convalescent COVID-19. Both conserved end residues are part of each CDR3. Fields, in order: J gene, V gene, clone size, D gene, CDR3 DNA, CDR3 protein. A D gene is named only where the DNA matches it firmly. Clone size is not always given. Where it is, it says once, few, many or a class for expanded clones.

j_call: TRBJ2-5
v_call: TRBV9
clone_size: .
d_call: TRBD1
cdr3_nt: TGTGCCAGCAGCGTAACAGGGGCTACGGAGACCCAGTACTTC
cdr3_aa: CASSVTGATETQYF

j_call: TRBJ2-7
v_call: TRBV18
clone_size: .
d_call: .
cdr3_nt: TGTGCCAGCTCACCACGAATCGAGGGGGCCTACGAGCAGTACTTC
cdr3_aa: CASSPRIEGAYEQYF

j_call: TRBJ1-5
v_call: TRBV6-1
clone_size: .
d_call: TRBD1
cdr3_nt: TGTGCCAGCAGTGCTTGGACAGGGGCGGGAAATCAGCCCCAGCATTTT
cdr3_aa: CASSAWTGAGNQPQHF

j_call: TRBJ2-2
v_call: TRBV7-6
clone_size: once
d_call: .
cdr3_nt: TGTGCCAGCAGCTTAGGGAGGGGGCCTTCCGGTGGGGAGCTGTTTTTT
cdr3_aa: CASSLGRGPSGGELFF

j_call: TRBJ2-5
v_call: TRBV2
clone_size: .
d_call: .
cdr3_nt: TGTGCCAGCAGACGGGAGCCCCAAGAGACCCAGTACTTC
cdr3_aa: CASRREPQETQYF

j_call: TRBJ1-3
v_call: TRBV3-1/TRBV3-2
clone_size: .
d_call: .
cdr3_nt: TGTGCCAGCAGCCAAGTAGCCGGCCGCTCTGGAAACACCATATATTTT
cdr3_aa: CASSQVAGRSGNTIYF

j_call: TRBJ1-1
v_call: TRBV12-3/TRBV12-4
clone_size: .
d_call: .
cdr3_nt: TGTGCCAGCAGTTTCAGGTGGGACACTGAAGCTTTCTTT
cdr3_aa: CASSFRWDTEAFF

j_call: TRBJ1-4
v_call: TRBV4-3
clone_size: .
d_call: TRBD1
cdr3_nt: TGCGCCAGCAGCCAAGATACCCAGGGGGTTTGGGGAAAACTGTTTTTT
cdr3_aa: CASSQDTQGVWGKLFF

j_call: TRBJ2-5
v_call: TRBV11-2
clone_size: .
d_call: .
cdr3_nt: TGTGCCAGCAGCTTATTTCGACAGACCGCCAGGCAAGAGACCCAGTACTTC
cdr3_aa: CASSLFRQTARQETQYF

j_call: TRBJ1-1
v_call: TRBV10-3
clone_size: .
d_call: TRBD1
cdr3_nt: TGTGCCATCAGACCAGCAGGGGGTGCAACTGAAGCTTTCTTT
cdr3_aa: CAIRPAGGATEAFF

j_call: TRBJ1-2
v_call: TRBV28
clone_size: .
d_call: .
cdr3_nt: TGTGCCAGCAGTTTAGGACAGTCTAACTATGGCTACACCTTC
cdr3_aa: CASSLGQSNYGYTF

j_call: TRBJ2-2
v_call: TRBV7-3
clone_size: .
d_call: .
cdr3_nt: TGTGCCAGCAGCTTACGTTCGGGGGCGAACACCGGGGAGCTGTTTTTT
cdr3_aa: CASSLRSGANTGELFF

j_call: TRBJ1-5
v_call: TRBV6-1
clone_size: .
d_call: TRBD1
cdr3_nt: TGTGCCAGCAGTGAAGGACAGGGTGGAAGTCAGCCCCAGCATTTT
cdr3_aa: CASSEGQGGSQPQHF

j_call: TRBJ1-4
v_call: TRBV6-5
clone_size: .
d_call: .
cdr3_nt: TGTGCCAGCACTGCGGACAGTTTTAATGAAAAACTGTTTTTT
cdr3_aa: CASTADSFNEKLFF

j_call: TRBJ2-5
v_call: TRBV3-1/TRBV3-2
clone_size: .
d_call: .
cdr3_nt: TGTGCCAGCAGCCAAGTTTGGGATAGCGGTAAAGAGACCCAGTACTTC
cdr3_aa: CASSQVWDSGKETQYF

j_call: TRBJ2-3
v_call: TRBV3-1/TRBV3-2
clone_size: .
d_call: .
cdr3_nt: TGTGCCAGCAGCCAACTACTCAATACGCAGTATTTT
cdr3_aa: CASSQLLNTQYF

j_call: TRBJ1-1
v_call: TRBV7-9
clone_size: .
d_call: .
cdr3_nt: TGTGCCAGCAGCTTCTTACCCCGGGTAGACAGACGGACTGAAGCTTTCTTT
cdr3_aa: CASSFLPRVDRRTEAFF

j_call: TRBJ2-1
v_call: TRBV12-3/TRBV12-4
clone_size: .
d_call: TRBD2
cdr3_nt: TGTGCCAGCAGTTGGGCGGAGCGGGAGGGGCAGTTCTTC
cdr3_aa: CASSWAEREGQFF

j_call: TRBJ1-1
v_call: TRBV18
clone_size: .
d_call: TRBD1
cdr3_nt: TGTGCCAGCTCCCGACAGGGTTGGGCTGAAGCTTTCTTT
cdr3_aa: CASSRQGWAEAFF

j_call: TRBJ2-1
v_call: TRBV4-2
clone_size: few
d_call: .
cdr3_nt: TGTGCCAGCAGCCACGGGGACTCGGCGAGGGGCAATGAGCAGTTCTTC
cdr3_aa: CASSHGDSARGNEQFF

j_call: TRBJ2-2
v_call: TRBV5-1
clone_size: .
d_call: .
cdr3_nt: TGCGCCAGCAGCACTAAAGCCGGGGAGCTGTTTTTT
cdr3_aa: CASSTKAGELFF

j_call: TRBJ2-1
v_call: TRBV12-3/TRBV12-4
clone_size: once
d_call: .
cdr3_nt: TGTGCCAGCAGGTCATCCGGGGGCAATGAGCAGTTCTTC
cdr3_aa: CASRSSGGNEQFF

j_call: TRBJ2-3
v_call: TRBV5-4
clone_size: .
d_call: .
cdr3_nt: TGTGCCAGCAGCTTGCCTGGACAGACCACAGATACGCAGTATTTT
cdr3_aa: CASSLPGQTTDTQYF

j_call: TRBJ2-7
v_call: TRBV6-1
clone_size: .
d_call: TRBD1
cdr3_nt: TGTGCCAGCAGTGAACCAGGACAGGGATTCTACGAGCAGTACTTC
cdr3_aa: CASSEPGQGFYEQYF

j_call: TRBJ1-2
v_call: TRBV7-9
clone_size: .
d_call: .
cdr3_nt: TGTGCCAGCACCTTAGGTACAGTCTATGGCTACACCTTC
cdr3_aa: CASTLGTVYGYTF

j_call: TRBJ1-1
v_call: TRBV6-5
clone_size: .
d_call: .
cdr3_nt: TGTGCCAGCACACTGCAGGGTCAGGGCACTGAAGCTTTCTTT
cdr3_aa: CASTLQGQGTEAFF

j_call: TRBJ2-1
v_call: TRBV7-9
clone_size: .
d_call: TRBD2
cdr3_nt: TGTGCCAGCAGCTTACTAGCGGGCTCCAATGAGCAGTTCTTC
cdr3_aa: CASSLLAGSNEQFF

j_call: TRBJ2-6
v_call: TRBV4-1
clone_size: .
d_call: TRBD1
cdr3_nt: TGCGCCAGCAGCCCCCGACAGGGTTTAATCTCTGGGGCCAACGTCCTGACTTTC
cdr3_aa: CASSPRQGLISGANVLTF

j_call: TRBJ2-7
v_call: TRBV4-3
clone_size: few
d_call: TRBD2
cdr3_nt: TGCGCCAGCAGCCAAGATGGGCTAGCGGGATCCCCAGGGGAGCAGTACTTC
cdr3_aa: CASSQDGLAGSPGEQYF

j_call: TRBJ2-3
v_call: TRBV24-1
clone_size: .
d_call: TRBD2
cdr3_nt: TGTGCCACCAGTCCAAATGGACTAGCCACAGATACGCAGTATTTT
cdr3_aa: CATSPNGLATDTQYF

j_call: TRBJ2-1
v_call: TRBV7-2
clone_size: few
d_call: .
cdr3_nt: TGTGCCAGCAGCTGGTCGGGATTAGCGGACAATGAGCAGTTCTTC
cdr3_aa: CASSWSGLADNEQFF

j_call: TRBJ1-2
v_call: TRBV19
clone_size: .
d_call: .
cdr3_nt: TGTGCCAGTAGTGCGTCTTCTGGGGGCTCCTATGGCTACACCTTC
cdr3_aa: CASSASSGGSYGYTF

j_call: TRBJ2-3
v_call: TRBV4-2
clone_size: .
d_call: .
cdr3_nt: TGTGCCAGCAGCTATAGTTCAGATACGCAGTATTTT
cdr3_aa: CASSYSSDTQYF

j_call: TRBJ2-1
v_call: TRBV5-4
clone_size: .
d_call: TRBD2
cdr3_nt: TGTGCCAGCAGATTCTTACTAGCGAGGGAGCAGTTCTTC
cdr3_aa: CASRFLLAREQFF

j_call: TRBJ2-7
v_call: TRBV7-8
clone_size: .
d_call: .
cdr3_nt: TGTGCCAGCAGCTCCAGGGGGGATTGGTACGAGCAGTACTTC
cdr3_aa: CASSSRGDWYEQYF

j_call: TRBJ2-2
v_call: TRBV4-2
clone_size: .
d_call: .
cdr3_nt: TGTGCCAGCAGCCACCCCGCGGGGCTAGGCACCGGGGAGCTGTTTTTT
cdr3_aa: CASSHPAGLGTGELFF

j_call: TRBJ2-7
v_call: TRBV4-1
clone_size: .
d_call: .
cdr3_nt: TGCGCCAGCAGCTATGACAGGACAGAGAGCTCCTACGAGCAGTACTTC
cdr3_aa: CASSYDRTESSYEQYF

j_call: TRBJ1-4
v_call: TRBV27
clone_size: .
d_call: .
cdr3_nt: TGTGCCCGTGAAAAACTGTTTTTT
cdr3_aa: CAREKLFF

j_call: TRBJ1-1
v_call: TRBV10-3
clone_size: .
d_call: .
cdr3_nt: TGTGCCATCAGCGGGACATTGAACACTGAAGCTTTCTTT
cdr3_aa: CAISGTLNTEAFF

j_call: TRBJ2-2
v_call: TRBV18
clone_size: .
d_call: TRBD2
cdr3_nt: TGTGCCAGCTCACTCAGCGGGAGGGACGACACCGGGGAGCTGTTTTTT
cdr3_aa: CASSLSGRDDTGELFF

j_call: TRBJ2-7
v_call: TRBV30
clone_size: .
d_call: TRBD2
cdr3_nt: TGTGCCTGGAGCCCCTTGGGCGGGGGAATCTACGAGCAGTACTTC
cdr3_aa: CAWSPLGGGIYEQYF

j_call: TRBJ2-1
v_call: TRBV30
clone_size: .
d_call: TRBD1
cdr3_nt: TGTGCCTGGGGACAGGGGCTAACCTACCGGGAGCAGTTCTTC
cdr3_aa: CAWGQGLTYREQFF

j_call: TRBJ2-1
v_call: TRBV19
clone_size: .
d_call: .
cdr3_nt: TGTGCCAGTAGCCCGGTTCTGGACAATGAGCAGTTCTTC
cdr3_aa: CASSPVLDNEQFF

j_call: TRBJ2-2
v_call: TRBV11-3
clone_size: once
d_call: .
cdr3_nt: TGTGCCAGCAGCCCGGGGGGGACAGACACCGGGGAGCTGTTTTTT
cdr3_aa: CASSPGGTDTGELFF

j_call: TRBJ2-2
v_call: TRBV11-2
clone_size: .
d_call: .
cdr3_nt: TGTGCCAGCAGCCGTACGTTGGCTTCCGGGGAGCTGTTTTTT
cdr3_aa: CASSRTLASGELFF

j_call: TRBJ1-5
v_call: TRBV7-2
clone_size: .
d_call: TRBD1
cdr3_nt: TGTGCCAGCAGCTCCGGACAGGGAGGGCAGCCCCAGCATTTT
cdr3_aa: CASSSGQGGQPQHF

j_call: TRBJ2-1
v_call: TRBV24-1
clone_size: .
d_call: TRBD2
cdr3_nt: TGTGCCACTTCCGGCACAGATAGCGGGGGTGAGCAGTTCTTC
cdr3_aa: CATSGTDSGGEQFF

j_call: TRBJ2-1
v_call: TRBV4-2
clone_size: .
d_call: TRBD2
cdr3_nt: TGTGCCAGCAGCCAAGCTTTGCTAGCGGAAGGTCTTGAGCAGTTCTTC
cdr3_aa: CASSQALLAEGLEQFF

j_call: TRBJ2-1
v_call: TRBV24-1
clone_size: .
d_call: TRBD2
cdr3_nt: TGTGCCACCACCGGGGACTACCCAGTTTATGAGCAGTTCTTC
cdr3_aa: CATTGDYPVYEQFF

j_call: TRBJ2-7
v_call: TRBV11-2
clone_size: .
d_call: .
cdr3_nt: TGTGCCAGCAGCCCCTCCCGGGTAGTAGGCGAGCAGTACTTC
cdr3_aa: CASSPSRVVGEQYF

j_call: TRBJ1-5
v_call: TRBV7-9
clone_size: .
d_call: .
cdr3_nt: TGTGCCAGCAGCTTAATTGGAGGGAGAGATCAGCCCCAGCATTTT
cdr3_aa: CASSLIGGRDQPQHF

j_call: TRBJ2-1
v_call: TRBV6-2/TRBV6-3
clone_size: once
d_call: .
cdr3_nt: TGTGCCAGCAGTTACTCGTTCCAACGGATCGGGGAGCAGTTCTTC
cdr3_aa: CASSYSFQRIGEQFF